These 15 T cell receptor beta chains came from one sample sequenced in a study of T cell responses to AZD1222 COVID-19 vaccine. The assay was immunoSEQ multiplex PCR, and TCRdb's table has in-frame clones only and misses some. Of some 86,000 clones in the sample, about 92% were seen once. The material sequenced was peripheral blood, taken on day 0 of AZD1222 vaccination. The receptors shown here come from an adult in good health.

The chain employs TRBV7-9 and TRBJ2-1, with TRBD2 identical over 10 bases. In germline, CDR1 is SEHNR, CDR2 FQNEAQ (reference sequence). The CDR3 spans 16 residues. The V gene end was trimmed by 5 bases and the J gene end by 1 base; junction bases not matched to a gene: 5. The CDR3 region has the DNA TGTGCCAGCAGCCCCAATAGCGGGAGGTCCTACAATGAGCAGTTCTTC. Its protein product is CASSPNSGRSYNEQFF.

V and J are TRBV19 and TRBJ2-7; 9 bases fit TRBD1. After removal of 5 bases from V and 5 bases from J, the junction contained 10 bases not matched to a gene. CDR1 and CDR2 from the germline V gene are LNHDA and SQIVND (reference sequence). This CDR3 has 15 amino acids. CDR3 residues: CASSVGQGNMDEQYF. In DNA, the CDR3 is TGTGCCAGTAGTGTAGGACAGGGGAATATGGACGAGCAGTACTTC.

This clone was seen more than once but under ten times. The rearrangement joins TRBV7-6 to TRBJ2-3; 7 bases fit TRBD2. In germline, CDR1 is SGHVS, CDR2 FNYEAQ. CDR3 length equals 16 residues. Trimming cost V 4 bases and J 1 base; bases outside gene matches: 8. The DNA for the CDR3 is TGTGCCAGCAGCTCTATAGGCGGGAGTGGCACAGATACGCAGTATTTT. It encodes CASSSIGGSGTDTQYF.

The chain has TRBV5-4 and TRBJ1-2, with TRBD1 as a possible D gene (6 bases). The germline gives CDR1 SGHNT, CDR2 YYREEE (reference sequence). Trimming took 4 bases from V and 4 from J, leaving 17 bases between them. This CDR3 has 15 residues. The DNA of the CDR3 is TGTGCCAGCAGCCAGGACGGGACAATCCTCTATGGCTACACCTTC. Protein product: CASSQDGTILYGYTF.

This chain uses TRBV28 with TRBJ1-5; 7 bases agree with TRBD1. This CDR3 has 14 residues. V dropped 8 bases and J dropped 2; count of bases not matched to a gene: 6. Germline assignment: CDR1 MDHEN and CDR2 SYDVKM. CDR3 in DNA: TGTGCCAGCCGAACTACAGGGGGCAATCAGCCCCAGCATTTT. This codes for CASRTTGGNQPQHF.

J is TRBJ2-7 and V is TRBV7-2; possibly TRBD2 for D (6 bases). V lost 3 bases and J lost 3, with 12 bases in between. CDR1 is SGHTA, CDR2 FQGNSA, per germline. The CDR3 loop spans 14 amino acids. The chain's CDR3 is CASSFGDSFYEQYF. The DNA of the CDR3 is TGTGCCAGCAGCTTTGGGGACTCTTTCTACGAGCAGTACTTC.

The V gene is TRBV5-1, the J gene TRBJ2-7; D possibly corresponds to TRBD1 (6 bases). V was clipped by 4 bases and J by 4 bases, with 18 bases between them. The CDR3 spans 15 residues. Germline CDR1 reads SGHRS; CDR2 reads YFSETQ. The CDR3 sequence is CASSPLLQGRYEQYF. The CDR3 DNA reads TGCGCCAGCAGCCCCCTTTTGCAGGGGCGGTACGAGCAGTACTTC.

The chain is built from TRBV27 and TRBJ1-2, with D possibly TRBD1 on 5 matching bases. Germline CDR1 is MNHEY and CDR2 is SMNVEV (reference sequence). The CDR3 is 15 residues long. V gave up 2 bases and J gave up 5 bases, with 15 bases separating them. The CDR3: CASSLNGQGRYGYTF. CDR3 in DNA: TGTGCCAGCAGTTTAAATGGGCAGGGTCGGTATGGCTACACCTTC.

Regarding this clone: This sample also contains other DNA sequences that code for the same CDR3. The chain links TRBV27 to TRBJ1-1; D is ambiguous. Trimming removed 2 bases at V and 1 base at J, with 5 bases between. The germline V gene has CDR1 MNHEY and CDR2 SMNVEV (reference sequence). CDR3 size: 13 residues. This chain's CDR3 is CASSLGRNTEAFF. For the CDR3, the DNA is TGTGCCAGCAGTTTAGGACGGAACACTGAAGCTTTCTTT.

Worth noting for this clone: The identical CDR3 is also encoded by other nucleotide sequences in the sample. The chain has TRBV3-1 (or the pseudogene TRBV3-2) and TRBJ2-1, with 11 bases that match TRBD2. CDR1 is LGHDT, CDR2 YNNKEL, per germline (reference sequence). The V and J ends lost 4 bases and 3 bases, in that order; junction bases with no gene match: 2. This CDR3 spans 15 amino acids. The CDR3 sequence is CASSPGLAGYNEQFF. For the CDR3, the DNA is TGTGCCAGCAGCCCAGGACTAGCGGGCTACAATGAGCAGTTCTTC.

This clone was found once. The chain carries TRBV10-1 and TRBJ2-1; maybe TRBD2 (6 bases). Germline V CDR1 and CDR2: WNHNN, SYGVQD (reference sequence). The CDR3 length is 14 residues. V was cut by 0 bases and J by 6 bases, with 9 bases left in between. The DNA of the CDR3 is TGCGCCAGCAGTGAGTCTTTGCGGGGCAATGAGCAGTTCTTC. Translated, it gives CASSESLRGNEQFF.

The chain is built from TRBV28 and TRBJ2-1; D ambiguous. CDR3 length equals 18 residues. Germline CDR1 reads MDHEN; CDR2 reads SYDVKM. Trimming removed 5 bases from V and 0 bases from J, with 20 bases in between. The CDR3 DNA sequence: TGTGCCAGCAGTCCCTCCCCCCTTGGGATCATCTCCTACAATGAGCAGTTCTTC. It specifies CASSPSPLGIISYNEQFF.

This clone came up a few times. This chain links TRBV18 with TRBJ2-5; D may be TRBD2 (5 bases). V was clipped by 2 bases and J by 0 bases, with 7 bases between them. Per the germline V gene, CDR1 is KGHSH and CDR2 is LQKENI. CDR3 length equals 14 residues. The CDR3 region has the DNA TGTGCCAGCTCACCAAGGCGGGACCAAGAGACCCAGTACTTC. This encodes CASSPRRDQETQYF.

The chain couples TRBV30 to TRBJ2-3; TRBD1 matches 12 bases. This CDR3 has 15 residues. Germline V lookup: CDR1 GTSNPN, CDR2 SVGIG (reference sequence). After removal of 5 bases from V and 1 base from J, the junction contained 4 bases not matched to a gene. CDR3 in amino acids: CAWRGDRGRTDTQYF. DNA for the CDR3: TGTGCCTGGCGGGGGGACAGGGGGCGCACAGATACGCAGTATTTT.

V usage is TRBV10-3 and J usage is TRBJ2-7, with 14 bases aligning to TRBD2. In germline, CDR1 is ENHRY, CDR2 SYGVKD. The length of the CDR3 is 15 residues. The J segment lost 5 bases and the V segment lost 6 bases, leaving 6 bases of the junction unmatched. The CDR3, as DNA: TGTGCCATCAGGGAGACTAGCGGGAGGGACGACGAGCAGTACTTC. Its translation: CAIRETSGRDDEQYF.